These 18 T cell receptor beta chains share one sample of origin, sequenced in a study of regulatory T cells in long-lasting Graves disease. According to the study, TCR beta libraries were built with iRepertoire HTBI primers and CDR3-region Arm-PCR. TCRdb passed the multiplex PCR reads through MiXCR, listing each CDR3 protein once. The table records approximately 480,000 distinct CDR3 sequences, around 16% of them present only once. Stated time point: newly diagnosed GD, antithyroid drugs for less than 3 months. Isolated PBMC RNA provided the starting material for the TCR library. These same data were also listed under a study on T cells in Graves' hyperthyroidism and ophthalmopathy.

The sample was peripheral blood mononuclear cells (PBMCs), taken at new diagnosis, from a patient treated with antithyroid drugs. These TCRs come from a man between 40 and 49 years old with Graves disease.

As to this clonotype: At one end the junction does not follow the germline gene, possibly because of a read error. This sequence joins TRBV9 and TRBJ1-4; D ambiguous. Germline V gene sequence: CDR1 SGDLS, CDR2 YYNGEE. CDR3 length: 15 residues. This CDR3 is CASSVGPTTNEKLFF. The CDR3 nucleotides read TGTGCCAGCAGCGTAGGTCCGACAACGAATGAAAAACTGTTTTTT.

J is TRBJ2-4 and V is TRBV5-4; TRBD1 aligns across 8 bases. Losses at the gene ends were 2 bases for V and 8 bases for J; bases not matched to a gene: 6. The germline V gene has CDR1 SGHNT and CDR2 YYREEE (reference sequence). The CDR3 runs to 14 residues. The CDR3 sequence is CASSFAGGTDIQYF. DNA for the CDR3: TGTGCCAGCAGCTTTGCAGGGGGCACGGACATTCAGTACTTC.

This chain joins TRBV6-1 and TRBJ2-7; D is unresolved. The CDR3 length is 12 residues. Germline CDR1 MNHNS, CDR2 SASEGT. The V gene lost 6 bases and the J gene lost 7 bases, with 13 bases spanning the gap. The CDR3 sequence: CASRASKGEQYF. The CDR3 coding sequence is TGTGCCAGCAGGGCTTCGAAGGGAGAGCAGTACTTC.

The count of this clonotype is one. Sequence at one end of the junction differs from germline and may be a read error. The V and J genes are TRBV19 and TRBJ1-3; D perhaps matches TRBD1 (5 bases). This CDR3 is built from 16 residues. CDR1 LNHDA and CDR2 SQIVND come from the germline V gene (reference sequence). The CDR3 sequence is CVSSREGRSSGNTIYF. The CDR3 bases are TGTGTCAGTAGTCGGGAGGGACGCTCCTCTGGAAACACCATATATTTT.

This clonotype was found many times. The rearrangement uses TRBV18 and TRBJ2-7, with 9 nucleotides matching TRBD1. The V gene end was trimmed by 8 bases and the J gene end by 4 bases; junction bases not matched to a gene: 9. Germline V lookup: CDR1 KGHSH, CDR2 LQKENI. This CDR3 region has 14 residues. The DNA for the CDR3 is TGTGCCAGCAGTCCGGGGGACAGGGCTTACGAGCAGTACTTC. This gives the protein CASSPGDRAYEQYF.

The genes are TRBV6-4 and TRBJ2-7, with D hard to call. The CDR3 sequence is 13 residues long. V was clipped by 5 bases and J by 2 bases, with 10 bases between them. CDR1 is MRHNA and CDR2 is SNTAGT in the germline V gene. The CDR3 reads CASSKTQTYEQYF. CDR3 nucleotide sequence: TGTGCCAGCAGTAAGACCCAGACCTACGAGCAGTACTTC.

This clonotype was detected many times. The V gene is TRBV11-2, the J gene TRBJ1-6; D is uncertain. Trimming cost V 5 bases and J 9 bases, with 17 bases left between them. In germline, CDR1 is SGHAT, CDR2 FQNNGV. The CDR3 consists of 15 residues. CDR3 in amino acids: CASSPTEVSVSPLHF. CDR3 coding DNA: TGTGCCAGCAGCCCAACAGAGGTATCAGTTTCACCCCTCCACTTT.

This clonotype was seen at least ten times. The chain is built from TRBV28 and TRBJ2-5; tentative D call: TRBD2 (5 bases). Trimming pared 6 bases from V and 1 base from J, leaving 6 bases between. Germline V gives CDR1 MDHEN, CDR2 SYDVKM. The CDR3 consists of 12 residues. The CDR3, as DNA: TGTGCCAGCAGGGACTTCCAAGAGACCCAGTACTTC. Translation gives CASRDFQETQYF.

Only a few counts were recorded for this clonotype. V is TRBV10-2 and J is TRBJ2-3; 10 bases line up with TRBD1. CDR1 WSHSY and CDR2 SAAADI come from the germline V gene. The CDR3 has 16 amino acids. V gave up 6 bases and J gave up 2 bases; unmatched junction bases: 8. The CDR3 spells CASRSWTGGSTDTQYF. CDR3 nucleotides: TGCGCCAGCAGATCCTGGACAGGGGGTTCCACAGATACGCAGTATTTT.

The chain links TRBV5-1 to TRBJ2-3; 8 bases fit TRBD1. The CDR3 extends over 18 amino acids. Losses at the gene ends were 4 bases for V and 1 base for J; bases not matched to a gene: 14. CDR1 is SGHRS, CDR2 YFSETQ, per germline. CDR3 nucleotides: TGCGCCAGCAGCCCCAACCCTCCGGGACAGGATCGCACAGATACGCAGTATTTT. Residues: CASSPNPPGQDRTDTQYF.

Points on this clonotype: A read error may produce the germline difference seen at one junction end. CDR3 in DNA: TGCGCCAGCAGCCAAGGCCATCGACTAGCGGGAGGTCGGGAGACCCAGTACTTC. It is translated as CASSQGHRLAGGRETQYF. The V call is TRBV11-1, the J call TRBJ2-5; 13 bases line up with TRBD2. This CDR3 region has 18 residues. Germline V lookup: CDR1 SGHAT, CDR2 FQDESV (reference sequence).

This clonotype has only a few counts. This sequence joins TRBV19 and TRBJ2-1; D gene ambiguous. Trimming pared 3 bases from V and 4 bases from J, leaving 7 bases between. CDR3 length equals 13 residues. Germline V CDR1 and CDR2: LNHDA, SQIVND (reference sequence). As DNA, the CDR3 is TGTGCCAGTAGTATTGGGATATACAATGAGCAGTTCTTC. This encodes CASSIGIYNEQFF.

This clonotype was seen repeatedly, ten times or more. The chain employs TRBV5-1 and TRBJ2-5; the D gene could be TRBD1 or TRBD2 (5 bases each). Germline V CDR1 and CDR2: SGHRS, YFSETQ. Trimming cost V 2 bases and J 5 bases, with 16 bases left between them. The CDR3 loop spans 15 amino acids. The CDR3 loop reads CASSFRDALGETQYF. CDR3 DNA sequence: TGCGCCAGCAGCTTCCGGGACGCCCTCGGGGAGACCCAGTACTTC.

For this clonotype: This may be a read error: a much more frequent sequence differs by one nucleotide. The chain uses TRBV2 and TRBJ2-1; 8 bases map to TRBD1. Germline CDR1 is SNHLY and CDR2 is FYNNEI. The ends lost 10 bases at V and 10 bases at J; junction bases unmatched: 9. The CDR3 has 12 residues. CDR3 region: CATQGGPHEQFF. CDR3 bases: TGTGCCACACAGGGGGGTCCCCACGAGCAGTTCTTC.

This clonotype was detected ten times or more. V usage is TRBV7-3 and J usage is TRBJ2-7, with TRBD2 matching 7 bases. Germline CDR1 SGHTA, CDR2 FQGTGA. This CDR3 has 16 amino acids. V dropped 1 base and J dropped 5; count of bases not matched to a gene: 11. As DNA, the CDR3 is TGTGCCAGCAGCTTAATGGGGGGGATAGGTGTCGACGAGCAGTACTTC. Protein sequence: CASSLMGGIGVDEQYF.

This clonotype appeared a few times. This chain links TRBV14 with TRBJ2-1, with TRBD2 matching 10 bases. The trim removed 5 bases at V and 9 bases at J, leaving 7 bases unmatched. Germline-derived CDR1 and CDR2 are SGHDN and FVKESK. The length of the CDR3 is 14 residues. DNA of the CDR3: TGTGCCAGCAGCTCGATAGCGGGAGGATCTGAGCAGTTCTTC. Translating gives CASSSIAGGSEQFF.

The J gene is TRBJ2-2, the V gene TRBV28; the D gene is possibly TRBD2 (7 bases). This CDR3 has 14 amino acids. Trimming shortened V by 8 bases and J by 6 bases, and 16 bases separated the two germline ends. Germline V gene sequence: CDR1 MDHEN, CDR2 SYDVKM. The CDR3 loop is CASHLGGRAGELFF. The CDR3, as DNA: TGTGCCAGCCACTTGGGGGGGCGGGCCGGGGAGCTGTTTTTT.

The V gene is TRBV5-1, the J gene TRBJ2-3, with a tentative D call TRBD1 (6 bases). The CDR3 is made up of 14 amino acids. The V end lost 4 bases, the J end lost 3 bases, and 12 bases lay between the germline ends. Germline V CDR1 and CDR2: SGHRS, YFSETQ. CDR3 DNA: TGCGCCAGCAGCCCGGTTCAGGGGACAGATACGCAGTATTTT. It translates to CASSPVQGTDTQYF.